One sample yielded the 2 T cell receptor beta chains listed below, sequenced in a study of blood T cell repertoires in COVID-19. This table comes from immunoSEQ multiplex PCR, and its TCRdb copy is limited to in-frame clones, with some not included. Among about 39,000 clones listed, approximately 94% were seen once. Sequencing was carried out using peripheral blood. All receptors derive from a human donor with active COVID-19. The donor label of this sample is uncertain.

This clone was recorded only once. The V gene is TRBV9, the J gene TRBJ1-6; 7 nucleotides align to TRBD1. V shed 3 bases, J shed 7 bases, and the junction held 7 bases outside the gene matches. The CDR3 consists of 15 residues. Germline V gene sequence: CDR1 SGDLS, CDR2 YYNGEE. CDR3 DNA: TGTGCCAGCAGCGGAGAGGGGGCTGGGAATTCACCCCTCCACTTT. Residues: CASSGEGAGNSPLHF.

This chain connects TRBV4-1 to TRBJ1-5; D unresolved. V lost 5 bases to trimming and J lost 1 base, with 18 bases between them. Germline CDR1 is MGHRA and CDR2 is YSYEKL. This CDR3 region has 17 residues. The CDR3 DNA reads as TGCGCCAGCAGCTCCTATAAGGGAGCGGTAAGCAATCAGCCCCAGCATTTT. Protein product: CASSSYKGAVSNQPQHF.